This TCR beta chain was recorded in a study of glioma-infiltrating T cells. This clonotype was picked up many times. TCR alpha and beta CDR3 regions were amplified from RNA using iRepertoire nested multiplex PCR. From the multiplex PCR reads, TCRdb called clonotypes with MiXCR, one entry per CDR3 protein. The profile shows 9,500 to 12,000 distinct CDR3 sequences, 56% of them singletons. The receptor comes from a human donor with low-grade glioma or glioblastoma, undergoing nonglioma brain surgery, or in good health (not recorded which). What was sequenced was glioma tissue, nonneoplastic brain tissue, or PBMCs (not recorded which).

In nucleotides, the CDR3 is TGTGCCAGTAGTACGGCTAGCGGGAGTGCGCCCTACGAGCAGTACTTC. It yields the protein CASSTASGSAPYEQYF. The genes are TRBV19 and TRBJ2-7, with 10 bases aligning to TRBD2. The germline V gene encodes CDR1 LNHDA and CDR2 SQIVND (reference sequence). The V segment lost 4 bases and the J segment 2 bases; nucleotides outside the gene matches: 8. The CDR3 covers 16 residues.